This T cell receptor beta chain was recovered during a study of blood T cell repertoires in COVID-19. Study at large: Some COVID-19 samples were acute and others convalescent; all came from the United States, Italy and Spain. Sample material is recorded as cDNA or gDNA derived from T cells, B-cell-depleted T cells, or PBMCs.

In the authors' methods: Amplifying reference gene primers gave estimates of nucleated cell counts. Clones were sequenced by immunoSEQ multiplex PCR, and TCRdb holds only the in-frame ones, with some missing. V, J and clone size reflect that table, while D and trimming were determined from the DNA. There are around 620,000 clones in the sample; 75% to 90% occur only once, and 0.2% to 0.3% lies in the top ten. CDR3 length: 15 residues. Germline V gene sequence: CDR1 SGHDN, CDR2 FVKESK. Germline trimming cut 1 base from V and 2 bases from J; bases unmatched to any gene: 1. The material sequenced was peripheral blood. The chain recombines TRBV14 with TRBJ1-5, with 8 bases matching TRBD1. The source is a young woman with acute or convalescent COVID-19. The DNA for the CDR3 is TGTGCCAGCAGCCAAGGGACAGGGCGCAATCAGCCCCAGCATTTT. It specifies CASSQGTGRNQPQHF. Based on the CDR3 plus reference TRBV14 and TRBJ1-5, the full variable domain is EAGVTQFPSHSVIEKGQTVTLRCDPISGHDNLYWYRRVMGKEIKFLLHFVKESKQDESGMPNNRFLAERTGGTYSTLKVQPAELEDSGVYFCASSQGTGRNQPQHFGDGTRLSIL.